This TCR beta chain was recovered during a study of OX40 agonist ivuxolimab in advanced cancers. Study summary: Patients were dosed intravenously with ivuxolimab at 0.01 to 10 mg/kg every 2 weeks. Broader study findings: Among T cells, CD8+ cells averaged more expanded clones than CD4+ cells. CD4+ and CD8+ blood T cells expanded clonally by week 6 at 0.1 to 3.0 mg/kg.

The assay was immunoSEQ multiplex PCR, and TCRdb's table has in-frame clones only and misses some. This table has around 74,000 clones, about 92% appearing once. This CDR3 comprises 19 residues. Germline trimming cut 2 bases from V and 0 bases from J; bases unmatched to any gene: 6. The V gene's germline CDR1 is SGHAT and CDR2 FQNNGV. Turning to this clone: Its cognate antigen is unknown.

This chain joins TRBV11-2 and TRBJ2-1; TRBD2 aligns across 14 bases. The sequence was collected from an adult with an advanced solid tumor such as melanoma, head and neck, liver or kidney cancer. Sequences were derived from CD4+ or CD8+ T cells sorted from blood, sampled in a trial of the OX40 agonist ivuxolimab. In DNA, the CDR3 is TGTGCCAGCAGCTTAAGACTAGCGGGAGGGATTAGCTCCTACAATGAGCAGTTCTTC. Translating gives CASSLRLAGGISSYNEQFF.